This is a list of T cell receptor beta chains from one sample in a study of beta chain features in type 1 diabetes. Some clones are missing from TCRdb's copy, which holds only in-frame ones; the method was immunoSEQ multiplex PCR. The sample has 150,000 to 200,000 clones, about 10% seen once. Sequences were obtained from central memory CD4+ T cells from blood. All receptors derive from a woman aged 25 to 45 with type 1 diabetes. Both conserved end residues are part of each CDR3. The D gene is left open where the match is weak. Rows give clone size only sometimes, using once, few, many, or a class for an expanded clone.

d_call j_call v_call clone_size cdr3_nt cdr3_aa
. TRBJ1-5 TRBV4-2 . TGTGCCAGCAGCCAAGATCGCCTAAGCAATCAGCCCCAGCATTTT CASSQDRLSNQPQHF
TRBD1 TRBJ1-2 TRBV10-2 . TGCGCCAGCTCTCGACAGGGAGAGGATGGCTACACCTTC CASSRQGEDGYTF
. TRBJ2-1 TRBV7-3 few TGTGCCAGCAGCTTAGCGGGGAGCTCCTACAATGAGCAGTTCTTC CASSLAGSSYNEQFF
TRBD1 TRBJ1-2 TRBV7-9 few TGTGCCAGCAGCCGGGGGACAGGGGACTATGGCTACACCTTC CASSRGTGDYGYTF
. TRBJ2-5 TRBV19 few TGTGCCAGTAGTAGGGGGCTTCAAGAGACCCAGTACTTC CASSRGLQETQYF
. TRBJ1-1 TRBV11-2 . TGTGCCAGCAGCTTATGGGGGGACGAAGCTTTCTTT CASSLWGDEAFF
. TRBJ1-4 TRBV29-1 . TGCAGCGTCGTCGGGAACTCCGGGCATATGGAAAAACTGTTTTTT CSVVGNSGHMEKLFF
TRBD2 TRBJ2-7 TRBV11-1 few TGTGCCAGCAGCTTAGCGCTTCGGGGGGGCCACTACGAGCAGTACTTC CASSLALRGGHYEQYF
. TRBJ1-3 TRBV7-9 few TGTGCCAGCAGCTTAAGGGGGAACACCATATATTTT CASSLRGNTIYF
. TRBJ1-1 TRBV18 few TGTGCCAGCTCACTCGGGGGAGATACTGAAGCTTTCTTT CASSLGGDTEAFF
TRBD1 TRBJ1-1 TRBV4-2 . TGTGCCAGCAGCCAAGCGGGACAGGGCAACGCTGAAGCTTTCTTT CASSQAGQGNAEAFF
. TRBJ1-2 TRBV5-1 few TGCGCCAGCGGAGGGGACTATGGCTACACCTTC CASGGDYGYTF
TRBD2 TRBJ2-3 TRBV5-4 . TGTGCCAGCAGCTTGGGTGGACTAGCGGGAGGACGTACGCAGTATTTT CASSLGGLAGGRTQYF
TRBD1 TRBJ1-4 TRBV28 . TGTGCCAGCAGTTTTCAGGGGGCAGGTGAAAAACTGTTTTTT CASSFQGAGEKLFF
. TRBJ1-2 TRBV28 . TGTGCCAGCAGTTTTCGCCCCTTTGGGCCAGGGGTCTATGGCTACACCTTC CASSFRPFGPGVYGYTF
TRBD1 TRBJ2-4 TRBV30 . TGTGCCTGGAGTAATAGAGGACAGGGGGCGCGGGCCAAAAACATTCAGTACTTC CAWSNRGQGARAKNIQYF
TRBD1 TRBJ2-2 TRBV5-1 . TGCGCCAGCAGCTTCAACAGGGGGACCGGGGAGCTGTTTTTT CASSFNRGTGELFF
. TRBJ1-2 TRBV6-5 . TGTGCCAGCAGTTACTCCCCGACTGGAGGCTACACCTTC CASSYSPTGGYTF
. TRBJ2-5 TRBV19 few TGTGCCAGTAGTCCTCGGACGGATAAAGAGGGCCAGTACTTC CASSPRTDKEGQYF
TRBD2 TRBJ2-7 TRBV5-4 few TGTGCCAGCAGGGGGACTAGCGGGCGCGTTCTTCGCGAGCAGTACTTC CASRGTSGRVLREQYF
TRBD2 TRBJ2-1 TRBV29-1 few TGCAGCGTGGACCGGACTAGCGGGAATTTGGAGCAGTTCTTC CSVDRTSGNLEQFF
. TRBJ2-3 TRBV5-4 . TGTGCCAGCAGCTTAAGGGCGGGAGATACGCAGTATTTT CASSLRAGDTQYF
. TRBJ2-5 TRBV30 . TGTGCCTGGAGTGAGGGGGAGACCCAGTACTTC CAWSEGETQYF
. TRBJ2-5 TRBV7-3 few TGTGCCAGCAGCTTGGGTGGACAGAGGGGTGGAGAGACCCAGTACTTC CASSLGGQRGGETQYF
TRBD1 TRBJ2-3 TRBV2 . TGTGCCAGCAGTCGTGACAGGGGGTCCGCAGATACGCAGTATTTT CASSRDRGSADTQYF
. TRBJ2-5 TRBV29-1 few TGCAGCGCAGAGCGGATCACACAAGAGACCCAGTACTTC CSAERITQETQYF
. TRBJ1-2 TRBV19 few TGTGCCAGTAGTATGGGGGGGTTCTATGGCTACACCTTC CASSMGGFYGYTF
TRBD1 TRBJ2-5 TRBV2 . TGTGCCAGCAGTGAAGGGACAGGGGGCTTCCTCGAGACCCAGTACTTC CASSEGTGGFLETQYF